A selection of T cell receptor beta chains follows, all from one sample in a study of technical replicates of blood from several donors. The assay was immunoSEQ multiplex PCR, and TCRdb's table has in-frame clones only and misses some. The sample records some 80,000 clones, 92% being singletons. The sample comprised T cells isolated from PBMCs. Receptors originate from a human donor in good health. Each CDR3 is given with its conserved first and last residue. Each record gives: CDR3 length, V gene, J gene, D gene, clone size, CDR3 DNA, CDR3 protein. A D gene is named only where the DNA matches it firmly. For some rows the clone size is stated as once, few or many, or as a class when expanded; others skip it.

15	TRBV6-5	TRBJ1-5	TRBD1	once	TGTGCCAGCAGAACAGGGGAATCGGCATCTCAGCCCCAGCATTTT	CASRTGESASQPQHF
15	TRBV11-3	TRBJ2-7	TRBD2	-	TGTGCCAGCAGCTTAGGCGGGAGGGCCGAGTCGGAGCAGTACTTC	CASSLGGRAESEQYF
12	TRBV30	TRBJ1-2	-	-	TGTGCCTGGAGTGTACTCGGTTGGGGCTACACCTTC	CAWSVLGWGYTF
15	TRBV6-1	TRBJ1-4	-	-	TGTGCCAGCGCCGCCCAGGGAGGGGCCTGGGAAAAACTGTTTTTT	CASAAQGGAWEKLFF
14	TRBV2	TRBJ1-5	-	-	TGTGCCAGCAGTGAGTGGCGGGGAAATCAGCCCCAGCATTTT	CASSEWRGNQPQHF
13	TRBV29-1	TRBJ2-7	-	-	TGCAGCGTGACTAGAGATATCTCCTACGAGCAGTACTTC	CSVTRDISYEQYF
13	TRBV28	TRBJ1-2	-	few	TGTGCCAGCAGTCCGGGACAAGTCTATGGCTACACCTTC	CASSPGQVYGYTF
13	TRBV6-1	TRBJ2-7	TRBD1	-	TGTGCCATCCGGACAGGGGGTAGGCACGAGCAGTACTTC	CAIRTGGRHEQYF
16	TRBV2	TRBJ1-5	-	once	TGTGCCAGCAGTGAAATCGGCGGGGGGCGCAATCAGCCCCAGCATTTT	CASSEIGGGRNQPQHF
11	TRBV20-1	TRBJ1-2	-	-	TGCAGTGTACTCCGGAGGTATGGCTACACCTTC	CSVLRRYGYTF
12	TRBV28	TRBJ2-1	-	-	TGTGCCAGCAGTTTCGTGCTAGATCCGCTGTTCTTC	CASSFVLDPLFF
18	TRBV18	TRBJ2-1	-	once	TGTGCCAGCTCACCACGGACCTCCCCGGACATCCACTACAATGAGCAGTTCTTC	CASSPRTSPDIHYNEQFF
16	TRBV5-1	TRBJ1-2	-	-	TGCGCCAGCAGCTTGGGCGGCAGGGGCTCCTCCTATGGCTACACCTTC	CASSLGGRGSSYGYTF
16	TRBV5-1	TRBJ2-3	-	-	TGCGCCAGCAACCAGAGACGGTTCGGGAACACAGATACGCAGTATTTT	CASNQRRFGNTDTQYF
17	TRBV18	TRBJ1-4	-	-	TGTGCCAGCTCACCCATAGGGGCCGACCCAACTAATGAAAAACTGTTTTTT	CASSPIGADPTNEKLFF
15	TRBV7-9	TRBJ1-4	TRBD1	-	TGTGCCAGCAGCCAAGGGGGCAGAGCTAATGAAAAACTGTTTTTT	CASSQGGRANEKLFF
15	TRBV7-6	TRBJ1-2	-	once	TGTGCCCCATGGGCGGGAGGCGACAGATCCGATGGCTACACCTTC	CAPWAGGDRSDGYTF
15	TRBV11-2	TRBJ1-6	TRBD1	-	TGTGCCAGCAGACGCCCGGGACAGAAAAATTCACCCCTCCACTTT	CASRRPGQKNSPLHF
15	TRBV28	TRBJ2-7	TRBD1	-	TGTGCCAGCAGTTTATTAAGGGACAGGGACTACGAGCAGTACTTC	CASSLLRDRDYEQYF
13	TRBV11-3	TRBJ1-1	-	-	TGTGCCAGCAGCTTAGAGGCGGGGGCTGAAGCTTTCTTT	CASSLEAGAEAFF
14	TRBV6-5	TRBJ1-5	-	medium-sized	TGTGCCAGCAGCGCGGGACTACAAAATCAGCCCCAGCATTTT	CASSAGLQNQPQHF
15	TRBV10-2	TRBJ2-7	-	-	TGCGCCAGCAGCAGCACTAGTGATCAAGTCTACGAGCAGTACTTC	CASSSTSDQVYEQYF
13	TRBV6-1	TRBJ1-5	-	-	TGTGCCAGCATGCCGTATTCTATACAGCCCCAGCATTTT	CASMPYSIQPQHF
14	TRBV6-1	TRBJ1-1	-	-	TGTGCCAGCCGCCGGGGTAATTCGGACACTGAAGCTTTCTTT	CASRRGNSDTEAFF
15	TRBV4-1	TRBJ2-2	-	-	TGCGCCAGCAGCCAACAAGGAGGTAGCGCCGGGGAGCTGTTTTTT	CASSQQGGSAGELFF
15	TRBV4-1	TRBJ1-3	TRBD1	-	TGCGCCAGCAGCCAATGGGACAGCTCTGGAAACACCATATATTTT	CASSQWDSSGNTIYF
16	TRBV15	TRBJ2-1	TRBD2	-	TGTGCCACCAGCAGAAAACTAGCGGGAATGGATAATGAGCAGTTCTTC	CATSRKLAGMDNEQFF
14	TRBV7-9	TRBJ2-7	TRBD2	-	TGTGCCAGCAGGGCGGGGGGGAGCTCCTACGAGCAGTACTTC	CASRAGGSSYEQYF
15	TRBV6-5	TRBJ1-2	TRBD1	-	TGTGCCAGCCTACCCTACCTGGGACAGATCTATGGCTACACCTTC	CASLPYLGQIYGYTF
14	TRBV19	TRBJ2-2	-	-	TGTGCCAGTAAGGCTAGCCTGCACACCGGGGAGCTGTTTTTT	CASKASLHTGELFF